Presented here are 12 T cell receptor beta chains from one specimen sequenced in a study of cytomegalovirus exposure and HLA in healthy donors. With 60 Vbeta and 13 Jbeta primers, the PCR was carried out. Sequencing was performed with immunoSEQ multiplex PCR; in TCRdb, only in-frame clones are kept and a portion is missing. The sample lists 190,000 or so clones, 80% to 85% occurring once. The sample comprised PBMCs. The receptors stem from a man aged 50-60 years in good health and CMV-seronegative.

Written as DNA, the CDR3 is TGTGCCAGCAGCCGTGGTAGCGGCCTTTTTTCCTACGAGCAGTACTTC. Translating it yields CASSRGSGLFSYEQYF. V gene TRBV7-2 combines with J gene TRBJ2-7, with D possibly matching TRBD2 (6 bases). The V and J ends lost 5 bases and 1 base respectively, with 18 bases between them. The CDR3 is made up of 16 amino acids. CDR1 and CDR2 from the germline V gene are SGHTA and FQGNSA.

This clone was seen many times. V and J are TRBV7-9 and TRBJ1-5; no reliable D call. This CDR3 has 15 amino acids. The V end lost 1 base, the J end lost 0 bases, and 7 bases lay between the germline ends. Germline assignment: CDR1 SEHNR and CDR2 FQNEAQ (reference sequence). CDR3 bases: TGTGCCAGCAGCTTAGACTACGGTAGCAATCAGCCCCAGCATTTT. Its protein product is CASSLDYGSNQPQHF.

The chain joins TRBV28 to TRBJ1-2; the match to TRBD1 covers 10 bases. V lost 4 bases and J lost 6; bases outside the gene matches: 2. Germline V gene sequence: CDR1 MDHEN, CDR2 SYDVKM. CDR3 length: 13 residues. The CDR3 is CASSSTGGNGYTF. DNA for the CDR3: TGTGCCAGCAGTTCGACAGGGGGCAATGGCTACACCTTC.

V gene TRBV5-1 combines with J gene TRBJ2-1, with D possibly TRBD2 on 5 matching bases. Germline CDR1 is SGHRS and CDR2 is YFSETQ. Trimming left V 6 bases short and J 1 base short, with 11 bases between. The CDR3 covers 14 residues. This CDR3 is CASTSGQSYNEQFF. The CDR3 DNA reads TGCGCCAGCACCAGCGGTCAGTCCTACAATGAGCAGTTCTTC.

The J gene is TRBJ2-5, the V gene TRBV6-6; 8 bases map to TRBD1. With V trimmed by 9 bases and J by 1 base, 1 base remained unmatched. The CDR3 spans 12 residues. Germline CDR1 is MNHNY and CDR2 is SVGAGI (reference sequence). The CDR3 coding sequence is TGTGCCAGAGACAGGGGCCAAGAGACCCAGTACTTC. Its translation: CARDRGQETQYF.

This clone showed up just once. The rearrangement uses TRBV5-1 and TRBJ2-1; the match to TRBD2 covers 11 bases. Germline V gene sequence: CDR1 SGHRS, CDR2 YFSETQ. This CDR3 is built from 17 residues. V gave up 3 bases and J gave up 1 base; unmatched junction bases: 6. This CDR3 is CASSSTLAGGSYNEQFF. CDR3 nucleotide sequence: TGCGCCAGCAGCTCAACCCTAGCGGGGGGTTCCTACAATGAGCAGTTCTTC.

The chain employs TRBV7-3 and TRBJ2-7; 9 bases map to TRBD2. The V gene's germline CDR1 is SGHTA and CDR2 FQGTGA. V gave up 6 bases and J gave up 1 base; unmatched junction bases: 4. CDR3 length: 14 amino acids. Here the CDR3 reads CASRETSGSYEQYF. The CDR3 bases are TGTGCCAGCAGGGAGACTAGCGGATCCTACGAGCAGTACTTC.

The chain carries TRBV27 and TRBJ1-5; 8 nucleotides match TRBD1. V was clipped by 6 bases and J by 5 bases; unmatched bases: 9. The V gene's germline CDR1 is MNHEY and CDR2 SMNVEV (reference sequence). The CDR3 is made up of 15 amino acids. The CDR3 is CASSPGQGAHQPQHF. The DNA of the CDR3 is TGTGCCAGCAGCCCAGGACAGGGTGCCCATCAGCCCCAGCATTTT.

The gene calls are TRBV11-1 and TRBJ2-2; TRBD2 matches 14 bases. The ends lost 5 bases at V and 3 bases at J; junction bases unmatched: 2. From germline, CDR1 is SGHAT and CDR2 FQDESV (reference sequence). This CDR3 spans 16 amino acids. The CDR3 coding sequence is TGTGCCAGCAGCCTGACTAGCGGGAGGGACACCGGGGAGCTGTTTTTT. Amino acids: CASSLTSGRDTGELFF.

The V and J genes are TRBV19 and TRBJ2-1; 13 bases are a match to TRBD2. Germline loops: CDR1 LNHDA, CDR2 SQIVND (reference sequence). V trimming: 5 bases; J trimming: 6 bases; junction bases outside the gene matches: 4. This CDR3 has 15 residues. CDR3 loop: CASSPGLAGINEQFF. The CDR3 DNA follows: TGTGCCAGTAGTCCGGGACTAGCGGGGATCAATGAGCAGTTCTTC.

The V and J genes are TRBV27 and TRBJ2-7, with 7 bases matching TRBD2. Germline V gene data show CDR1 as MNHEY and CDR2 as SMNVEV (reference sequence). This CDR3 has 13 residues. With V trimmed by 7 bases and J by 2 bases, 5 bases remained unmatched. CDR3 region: CASIRSGTYEQYF. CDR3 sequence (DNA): TGTGCCAGCATCCGGAGCGGGACCTACGAGCAGTACTTC.

CDR3 sequence reads: CASPNLAGDNTDTQYF. CDR3 nucleotides: TGTGCCAGCCCTAATCTAGCGGGAGACAACACAGATACGCAGTATTTT. The rearrangement links TRBV5-8 to TRBJ2-3, with 10 bases fitting TRBD2. The junction had 10 bases not matched to a gene; V was cut back by 7 bases and J by 2 bases. Germline loops: CDR1 SGHTS, CDR2 YDEGEE. The CDR3 consists of 16 residues.